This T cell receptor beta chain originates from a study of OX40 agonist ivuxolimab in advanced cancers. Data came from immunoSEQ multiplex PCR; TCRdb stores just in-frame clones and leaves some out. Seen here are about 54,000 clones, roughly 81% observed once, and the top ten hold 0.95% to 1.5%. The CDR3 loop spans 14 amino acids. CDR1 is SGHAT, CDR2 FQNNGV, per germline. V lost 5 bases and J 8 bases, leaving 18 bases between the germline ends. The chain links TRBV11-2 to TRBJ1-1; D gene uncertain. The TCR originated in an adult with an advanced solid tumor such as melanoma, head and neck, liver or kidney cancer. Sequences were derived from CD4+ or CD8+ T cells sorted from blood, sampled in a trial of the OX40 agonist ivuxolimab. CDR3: CASSPPRNHREAFF. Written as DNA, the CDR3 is TGTGCCAGCAGCCCTCCCCGCAACCACAGAGAAGCTTTCTTT.